The 10 T cell receptor beta chains below all came from one sample that was sequenced in a study of T cell responses to AZD1222 COVID-19 vaccine. The method was immunoSEQ multiplex PCR; TCRdb's version includes in-frame clones alone and lacks a portion of them. The sample contains under 140,000 clones, less than 90% of which appear only once. The sequences come from peripheral blood, collected on day 0 of AZD1222 vaccination. The receptors were gathered from an adult in good health.

V gene TRBV7-2 combines with J gene TRBJ2-1; possible D gene TRBD1, 6 bases. The CDR3 consists of 14 residues. The germline V gene has CDR1 SGHTA and CDR2 FQGNSA. Trimming shortened V by 5 bases and J by 7 bases, and 15 bases separated the two germline ends. This CDR3 reads CASSRTGTWNEQFF. The CDR3 region has the DNA TGTGCCAGCAGCCGGACGGGGACATGGAATGAGCAGTTCTTC.

V gene TRBV2 combines with J gene TRBJ1-2; no firm D call. The V end was cut by 9 bases, the J end by 1 base, with 9 bases between. Germline CDR1 SNHLY, CDR2 FYNNEI. This CDR3 is 12 amino acids long. This chain's CDR3 is CASYLINYGYTF. In DNA form, the CDR3 reads TGTGCCAGTTATCTGATTAACTATGGCTACACCTTC. The complete variable domain, with remaining parts taken from reference TRBV2 and TRBJ1-2, reads EPEVTQTPSHQVTQMGQEVILRCVPISNHLYFYWYRQILGQKVEFLVSFYNNEISEKSEIFDDQFSVERPDGSNFTLKIRSTKLEDSAMYFCASYLINYGYTFGSGTRLTVV.

The chain joins TRBV4-1 to TRBJ1-5; D is unresolved. The V gene's germline CDR1 is MGHRA and CDR2 YSYEKL. V lost 4 bases, J lost 3 bases, and 13 bases lay in between. The CDR3 covers 15 residues. The CDR3, as DNA: TGCGCCAGCAGCCCTCAATATGGGGACAATCAGCCCCAGCATTTT. It yields the protein CASSPQYGDNQPQHF.

The CDR3 DNA sequence: TGTGCCAGCAGTTACCGAGCCTCAAGTTTGTACGAGCAGTACTTC. This translates into CASSYRASSLYEQYF. The chain is built from TRBV6-2 or TRBV6-3 and TRBJ2-7; D is undetermined. The CDR3 sequence is 15 residues long. Trimming removed 2 bases from V and 4 bases from J, with 15 bases in between. Germline V CDR1 and CDR2: MNHEY, SVGEGT.

The genes are TRBV4-2 and TRBJ2-7, with D unresolved. V lost 1 base to trimming and J lost 0 bases, with 10 bases between them. Germline V gives CDR1 LGHNA, CDR2 YNFKEQ. This CDR3 comprises 15 residues. The CDR3 reads CASSQGVGPSYEQYF. As DNA, the CDR3 is TGTGCCAGCAGCCAAGGCGTAGGGCCCTCCTACGAGCAGTACTTC.

This rearrangement joins TRBV2 to TRBJ2-7; D might be TRBD1 (6 bases). V lost 3 bases and J 12 bases, leaving 18 bases between the germline ends. The CDR3 is 13 residues long. Germline lookup yields CDR1 SNHLY and CDR2 FYNNEI. CDR3 nucleotides: TGTGCCAGCAGTGAGGGCAGGGGAAGATGGCTGTACTTC. This codes for CASSEGRGRWLYF.

The CDR3 coding sequence is TGCGCCAGCAGCTCGGGACAGACGACCGGGGAGCTGTTTTTT. Translated: CASSSGQTTGELFF. V is TRBV5-1 and J is TRBJ2-2; 7 nucleotides agree with TRBD1. Per germline, CDR1 SGHRS and CDR2 YFSETQ. The CDR3 extends over 14 amino acids. J lost 5 bases, V lost 3 bases, and 4 bases had no gene match.

The CDR3, as DNA: TGTGCCAGCAGCGGTACAGGGATGTATGGCTACACCTTC. This codes for CASSGTGMYGYTF. V is TRBV12-3 or TRBV12-4 and J is TRBJ1-2, with D maybe TRBD1 (6 bases). Trimming removed 6 bases at V and 5 bases at J, with 13 bases between. CDR3 length: 13 amino acids.

The chain carries TRBV5-1 and TRBJ2-5; the D gene is possibly TRBD1 (5 bases). Per germline, CDR1 SGHRS and CDR2 YFSETQ. CDR3 size: 16 residues. Trimming stripped 1 base from V and 5 bases from J, with 18 bases between. CDR3 protein: CASSLSGRAAEETQYF. For the CDR3, the DNA is TGCGCCAGCAGCTTGTCAGGCAGGGCGGCGGAGGAGACCCAGTACTTC.

The chain links TRBV3-1 (or the pseudogene TRBV3-2) to TRBJ1-1, with a possible D match to TRBD1 (5 bases). V lost 4 bases and J 1 base, leaving 10 bases between the germline ends. Germline CDR1 and CDR2: LGHDT and YNNKEL (reference sequence). CDR3 length: 14 amino acids. The chain's CDR3 is CASSLGQENTEAFF. CDR3 nucleotide sequence: TGTGCCAGCAGCCTCGGACAAGAGAACACTGAAGCTTTCTTT.